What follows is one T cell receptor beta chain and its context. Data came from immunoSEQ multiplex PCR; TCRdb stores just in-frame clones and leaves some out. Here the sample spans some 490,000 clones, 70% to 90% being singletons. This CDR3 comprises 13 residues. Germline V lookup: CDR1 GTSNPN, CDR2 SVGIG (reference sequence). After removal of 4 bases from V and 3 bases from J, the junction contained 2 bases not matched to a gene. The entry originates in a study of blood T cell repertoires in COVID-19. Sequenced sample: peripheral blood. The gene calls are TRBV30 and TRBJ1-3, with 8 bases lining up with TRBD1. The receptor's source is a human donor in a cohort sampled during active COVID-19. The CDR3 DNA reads TGTGCCTGGACAGGGGGCGGTGGAAACACCATATATTTT. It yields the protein CAWTGGGGNTIYF.